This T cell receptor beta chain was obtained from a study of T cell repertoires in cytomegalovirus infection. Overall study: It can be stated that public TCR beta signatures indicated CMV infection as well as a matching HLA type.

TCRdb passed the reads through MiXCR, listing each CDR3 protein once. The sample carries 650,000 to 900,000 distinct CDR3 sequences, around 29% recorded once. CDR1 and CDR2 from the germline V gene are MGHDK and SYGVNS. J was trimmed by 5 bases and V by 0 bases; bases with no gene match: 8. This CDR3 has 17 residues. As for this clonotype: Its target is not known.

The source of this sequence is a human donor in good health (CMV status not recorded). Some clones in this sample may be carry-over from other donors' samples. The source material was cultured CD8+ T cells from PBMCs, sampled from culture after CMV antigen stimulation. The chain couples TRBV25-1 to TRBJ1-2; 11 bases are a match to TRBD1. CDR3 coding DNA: TGTGCCAGCAGTGAATACTTCGGACAGGGGGCAGGGTATGGCTACACCTTC. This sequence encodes CASSEYFGQGAGYGYTF.